A single T cell receptor (delta chain) is shown here with its context. The antigen this receptor binds is unknown. Per-base quality was not reported, and no clone a single base away is much larger than it. The sample is drawn from a study of Vδ1+ human thymocytes (dated by TCRdb to the late 2010s). Concerning the study at large: As a data resource, the study described the mRNA-level TRG and TRD CDR3 repertoires found in highly purified Vdelta1+ thymocytes taken from young children. Validation of the multiplex-based CDR3 amplicon strategy against 5'RACE-based CDR3 amplicon generation methods had been performed previously.

On the study overall, not on this receptor specifically: Despite high sort purity, about 22% of thymic TRD sequences were Vdelta2 (and few Vdelta3), unlike peripheral blood Vdelta1+ controls. The use of highly purified populations and single-cell validation was advised by the authors, since misinterpretation of bulk repertoire data could be caused by unexpected Vdelta2 sequences. Because no clustering by age or sex was seen, donors were not stratified by age or sex in the analyses. Unlike the oligoclonal repertoires in peripheral blood, the thymic TRG and TRD repertoires appeared highly polyclonal, with Gaussian CDR3 length distributions. Donors shared many TRG clonotypes (up to roughly 6.9x10^3), but TRD repertoires were essentially private, with at most 120 shared.

Trimmed from V: 9 bases; trimmed from J: 0 bases; junction bases lacking a gene match: 24. The cysteine opens and the phenylalanine closes a CDR3 of 21 amino acids. The entry retains the CDR3 DNA only, 63 bases that are in frame from base 1. Sequences GEAIGNYY (CDR1) and EKD (CDR2) are obtained from the germline V gene. RNA was extracted with the RNeasy mini kit and reverse transcribed using Superscript III. CDR3 amplicons were produced by multiplex PCR using pooled V-gene forward primers and a constant-region reverse primer with Illumina adaptor overhangs. After gel purification, amplicons were indexed with Nextera index primers over about 8 extra PCR cycles and were then purified with AMPure XP beads. Sequencing of the libraries was done on an Illumina MiSeq using paired-end 250 bp reads, dual indexing and a roughly 18% PhiX spike-in. The original pipeline was this. FastQC was used to quality check the reads, while ea-utils fastq-join merged the TRG read pairs. Annotation of sequences was performed with IMGT/HighV-QUEST, only productive sequences with unambiguous V-gene assignment were retained, and clonotypes were defined by identical CDR3 sequence. For downstream analysis, VDJtools 1.1.1, tcR 2.2.3, Treemap and vegan Shannon diversity in R 3.4.4 were used. TCRdb reran clone calling on the public reads with CATT; rows sharing one DNA sequence were then combined. TCRdb assigned the V and J calls; the authors' analysis was not used. This sample lists 70,000 or so delta-chain clones; around 34% were detected once. Of the sample, roughly 0.25% falls within the top ten clones.

Thymic samples were depleted of alphabeta T cells, then CD3+ TCRVdelta1+ TCRVdelta2- thymocytes were FACS-sorted. Sorted Vdelta1+ thymocyte purity ranged from about 98% to 99.6%. The thymic specimens were obtained from 8 paediatric patients who were undergoing corrective cardiac surgery and ranged in age from about 5 days to 15 months. The thymic tissue was dispersed, and mononuclear cells were isolated using a Histopaque-1077 density gradient. The staining antibodies were anti-TCRVdelta1 clone TS8.2, anti-TCRVdelta2 clone B6, anti-CD3 clone HIT3a and anti-TCRalphabeta clone IP26. The V gene is TRDV2 and the J gene is TRDJ1, and TRDD3 aligns with 13 junction nucleotides. This clonotype was sampled from a boy under three years old who had congenital heart surgery. Sequenced: Vdelta1+ gamma-delta thymocytes from the thymus. This specimen's cell subset or site label, interpreted: FACS-sorted CD3+ TCRalphabeta- TCRVdelta1+ TCRVdelta2- thymocytes. The DNA reads TGTGCCACCCAGGGCCTTCCTCCATACTGGGGGATACGCTCGTACACCGATAAACTCATCTTT. Its product reads: CATQGLPPYWGIRSYTDKLIF.